This record covers a single T cell receptor beta chain. Its specificity is unknown. This record belongs to a study of T cell responses to AZD1222 COVID-19 vaccine. Study observations and caveats: Unmutated regions of variants are reportedly targeted by nearly half of spike-specific TCRs. In a largely white British group with more females than males, clonal diversity was possibly underestimated.

Sequencing was performed with immunoSEQ multiplex PCR; in TCRdb, only in-frame clones are kept and a portion is missing. The sample includes about 100,000 clones, 80% to 90% of them seen just once. The sequence derives from an adult in good health. The sequenced sample was peripheral blood, obtained on day 0 of AZD1222 vaccination.

The CDR3 nucleotides read TGTGCCAGCAGCTGGGAGATGAATCAGCCCCAGCATTTT. Its protein is CASSWEMNQPQHF. J is TRBJ1-5 and V is TRBV11-2; D uncertain. Between the trimmed V and J ends, which lost 4 bases and 4 bases, there was a span of 8 bases. Germline CDR1 and CDR2: SGHAT and FQNNGV. The CDR3 totals 13 residues.